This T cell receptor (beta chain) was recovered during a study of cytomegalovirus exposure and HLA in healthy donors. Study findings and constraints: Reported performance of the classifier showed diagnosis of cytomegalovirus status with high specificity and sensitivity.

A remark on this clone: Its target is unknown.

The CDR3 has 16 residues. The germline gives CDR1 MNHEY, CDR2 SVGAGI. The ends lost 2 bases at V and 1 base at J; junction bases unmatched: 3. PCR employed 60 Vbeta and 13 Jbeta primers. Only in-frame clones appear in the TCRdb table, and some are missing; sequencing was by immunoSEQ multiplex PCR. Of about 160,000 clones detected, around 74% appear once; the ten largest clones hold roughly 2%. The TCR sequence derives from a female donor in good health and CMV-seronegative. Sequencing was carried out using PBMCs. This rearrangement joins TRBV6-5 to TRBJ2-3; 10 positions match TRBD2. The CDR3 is CASSYLAGVRTDTQYF. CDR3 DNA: TGTGCCAGCAGTTACCTAGCGGGGGTTCGCACAGATACGCAGTATTTT.